This TCR beta chain is drawn from a study of radiation and T cells in renal cell carcinoma. Study-level background: Nephrectomy followed 15 Gy stereotactic body radiation by 4 weeks.

In germline, CDR1 is SQVTM, CDR2 ANQGSEA. Trimming pared 5 bases from V and 1 base from J, leaving 17 bases between. CDR3 length equals 15 residues. Noted time point: blood 2 weeks post-SBRT. Noted treatment: 15 Gy SBRT to primary tumor, nephrectomy 4 weeks later. Assay used: immunoSEQ multiplex PCR; TCRdb lists only in-frame clones, some missing. The sample has 20,000 to 30,000 clones, 81% seen once; the top ten hold approximately 30%. The source was blood, collected from a patient whose treatment included radiotherapy and nephrectomy. The clonotype originates from a man aged 60-69 years with renal cell carcinoma. The chain employs TRBV29-1 and TRBJ1-2; TRBD1 is a possible D gene (5 bases). The CDR3 nucleotides read TGCAGCGTTCGTCAGGGATGGCCTCTTAACTATGGCTACACCTTC. This sequence encodes CSVRQGWPLNYGYTF.